These T cell receptor beta chains were read from a single sample in a study of blood T cell repertoires in COVID-19. Sequenced by immunoSEQ multiplex PCR; TCRdb stores in-frame clones only, minus some. There are 300,000 to 500,000 clones in the sample; approximately 88% occur only once, and 2% to 2.5% lies in the top ten. Material for sequencing was PBMCs or T cells enriched from blood (not recorded which). These TCRs come from a woman in her forties with acute COVID-19. Both conserved end residues are part of each CDR3. Fields, in order: D gene, V gene, clone size, J gene, CDR3 DNA, CDR3 protein. D genes are given only for firm matches. The size of a clone is reported for some rows only, either as once, few or many, or as a class for expanded clones.

D gene: TRBD2
V gene: TRBV4-1
clone size: few
J gene: TRBJ2-7
CDR3 DNA: TGCGCCAGCAGCCAAGATCTTCTAGCGGGGATCTACGAGCAGTACTTC
CDR3 protein: CASSQDLLAGIYEQYF

D gene: TRBD1
V gene: TRBV5-1
clone size: few
J gene: TRBJ2-2
CDR3 DNA: TGCGCCAGCAGCGTGACAGGGGGCAACACCGGGGAGCTGTTTTTT
CDR3 protein: CASSVTGGNTGELFF

D gene: .
V gene: TRBV4-1
clone size: .
J gene: TRBJ2-2
CDR3 DNA: TGCGCCAGCAGCCAAGACAATGGGCTCCCCGGGGAGCTGTTTTTT
CDR3 protein: CASSQDNGLPGELFF

D gene: .
V gene: TRBV5-4
clone size: once
J gene: TRBJ1-1
CDR3 DNA: TGTGCCAGCAGCTCTCCCGGGTTCTTGAACGCTTTCTTT
CDR3 protein: CASSSPGFLNAFF

D gene: .
V gene: TRBV10-2
clone size: .
J gene: TRBJ2-3
CDR3 DNA: TGCGCCAGCAGTGATCCAGGGTACTTGAGCACAGATACGCAGTATTTT
CDR3 protein: CASSDPGYLSTDTQYF

D gene: TRBD1
V gene: TRBV11-2
clone size: .
J gene: TRBJ2-7
CDR3 DNA: TGTGCCAGCAGCGCCTACCCTGGGACAGGGGTATACGAGCAGTACTTC
CDR3 protein: CASSAYPGTGVYEQYF

D gene: TRBD1
V gene: TRBV7-8
clone size: .
J gene: TRBJ1-4
CDR3 DNA: TGTGCCAGCAGAAAACAGGGGAGCGATGAAAAACTGTTTTTT
CDR3 protein: CASRKQGSDEKLFF

D gene: .
V gene: TRBV10-2
clone size: .
J gene: TRBJ1-2
CDR3 DNA: TGCGCCAGCAGTAAAAGCCGGGACACCCCGGAGGGCTACACCTTC
CDR3 protein: CASSKSRDTPEGYTF

D gene: TRBD2
V gene: TRBV7-2
clone size: .
J gene: TRBJ2-3
CDR3 DNA: TGTGCCAGCAGCTCGACTAGCGGGATCGGAGATACGCAGTATTTT
CDR3 protein: CASSSTSGIGDTQYF

D gene: .
V gene: TRBV11-2
clone size: .
J gene: TRBJ1-1
CDR3 DNA: TGTGCCAGCAGCTTAGATACGGGGGGCACTGAAGCTTTCTTT
CDR3 protein: CASSLDTGGTEAFF

D gene: .
V gene: TRBV29-1
clone size: .
J gene: TRBJ1-2
CDR3 DNA: TGCAGCGTCGCAACGGGAACAGGGACTGGCTACACCTTC
CDR3 protein: CSVATGTGTGYTF

D gene: TRBD1
V gene: TRBV18
clone size: .
J gene: TRBJ1-3
CDR3 DNA: TGTGCCAGCTCACCGGAAGGGACAGCTGGAAACACCATATATTTT
CDR3 protein: CASSPEGTAGNTIYF

D gene: .
V gene: TRBV7-9
clone size: .
J gene: TRBJ2-2
CDR3 DNA: TGTGCCAGCACCAAGGGGCCAAACACCGGGGAGCTGTTTTTT
CDR3 protein: CASTKGPNTGELFF

D gene: TRBD2
V gene: TRBV6-2/TRBV6-3
clone size: .
J gene: TRBJ2-3
CDR3 DNA: TGTGCCAGCAGTTACTCAATCACGGGGGGGCCCACAGATACGCAGTATTTT
CDR3 protein: CASSYSITGGPTDTQYF

D gene: .
V gene: TRBV29-1
clone size: .
J gene: TRBJ1-3
CDR3 DNA: TGCAGCGTGGGGACTTCCTCTGGAAACACCATATATTTT
CDR3 protein: CSVGTSSGNTIYF

D gene: .
V gene: TRBV30
clone size: .
J gene: TRBJ1-1
CDR3 DNA: TGTGCCTGGAGTGTACTGGACACTGAAGCTTTCTTT
CDR3 protein: CAWSVLDTEAFF

D gene: TRBD1
V gene: TRBV7-9
clone size: .
J gene: TRBJ2-6
CDR3 DNA: TGTGCCAGCATCCGAAGGGACATAGGGGGCTGGGTTGGGGCCAACGTCCTGACTTTC
CDR3 protein: CASIRRDIGGWVGANVLTF

D gene: .
V gene: TRBV6-5
clone size: .
J gene: TRBJ1-1
CDR3 DNA: TGTGCCAGCAGCCAGGGTGCCACTGAAGCTTTCTTT
CDR3 protein: CASSQGATEAFF

D gene: .
V gene: TRBV7-9
clone size: .
J gene: TRBJ1-2
CDR3 DNA: TGTGCCAGCAGCTTGGGCGGGAATGGCTACACCTTC
CDR3 protein: CASSLGGNGYTF

D gene: .
V gene: TRBV27
clone size: .
J gene: TRBJ1-1
CDR3 DNA: TGTGCCAGCAAACTCCAGGGGCTGGGCACTGAAGCTTTCTTT
CDR3 protein: CASKLQGLGTEAFF

D gene: TRBD1
V gene: TRBV2
clone size: few
J gene: TRBJ2-3
CDR3 DNA: TGTGCCAGCAGTGAGAGGACAGGGGGGAGAGATACGCAGTATTTT
CDR3 protein: CASSERTGGRDTQYF

D gene: .
V gene: TRBV15
clone size: .
J gene: TRBJ1-1
CDR3 DNA: TGTGCCACCAGCAGAGACTTCGTGGGGGGCACTGAAGCTTTCTTT
CDR3 protein: CATSRDFVGGTEAFF

D gene: TRBD2
V gene: TRBV19
clone size: few
J gene: TRBJ2-7
CDR3 DNA: TGTGCCAGTAGTAACCCCGGGGCGGGGGGATCCTACGAGCAGTACTTC
CDR3 protein: CASSNPGAGGSYEQYF

D gene: TRBD1
V gene: TRBV7-9
clone size: .
J gene: TRBJ2-7
CDR3 DNA: TGTGCCAGCAGCTTAGGGTCGCAGGGGGCCTACGAGCAGTACTTC
CDR3 protein: CASSLGSQGAYEQYF

D gene: .
V gene: TRBV20-1
clone size: .
J gene: TRBJ1-6
CDR3 DNA: TGCAGTGCTAGTATCGTGGCGACAAATTCACCCCTCCACTTT
CDR3 protein: CSASIVATNSPLHF

D gene: .
V gene: TRBV28
clone size: .
J gene: TRBJ1-6
CDR3 DNA: TGTGCCAGCAGCCCCGGTTCGGGGGTCGCCTATAATTCACCCCTCCACTTT
CDR3 protein: CASSPGSGVAYNSPLHF

D gene: .
V gene: TRBV30
clone size: .
J gene: TRBJ2-7
CDR3 DNA: TGTGCCTGGAGTAGGACAGCACACTACGAGCAGTACTTC
CDR3 protein: CAWSRTAHYEQYF

D gene: TRBD1
V gene: TRBV19
clone size: .
J gene: TRBJ1-1
CDR3 DNA: TGTGCCAGTAGTATGGGACAGCTGAACACTGAAGCTTTCTTT
CDR3 protein: CASSMGQLNTEAFF

D gene: TRBD1
V gene: TRBV3-1/TRBV3-2
clone size: .
J gene: TRBJ1-2
CDR3 DNA: TGTGCCAGCAGCCAGACAGGGGGCTGGTATGGCTACACCTTC
CDR3 protein: CASSQTGGWYGYTF

D gene: .
V gene: TRBV18
clone size: .
J gene: TRBJ2-3
CDR3 DNA: TGTGCCAGCTCACCGAAGGGGGAAGGCACAGATACGCAGTATTTT
CDR3 protein: CASSPKGEGTDTQYF

D gene: TRBD1
V gene: TRBV30
clone size: once
J gene: TRBJ1-1
CDR3 DNA: TGTGCCTGGGGACAGGGGATGGGCACTGAAGCTTTCTTT
CDR3 protein: CAWGQGMGTEAFF

D gene: .
V gene: TRBV3-1/TRBV3-2
clone size: .
J gene: TRBJ1-4
CDR3 DNA: TGTGCCAGCAGCCAACTTCCTCCCCCCAGCGGGGGAAAACTGTTTTTT
CDR3 protein: CASSQLPPPSGGKLFF

D gene: .
V gene: TRBV30
clone size: .
J gene: TRBJ1-1
CDR3 DNA: TGTGCCTGGAGTGCCGCCCGACAGTCTTTGAACACTGAAGCTTTCTTT
CDR3 protein: CAWSAARQSLNTEAFF

D gene: TRBD1
V gene: TRBV13
clone size: .
J gene: TRBJ2-7
CDR3 DNA: TGTGCCAGCAGCTTAACAGGGGGGATCGAGCAGTACTTC
CDR3 protein: CASSLTGGIEQYF

D gene: .
V gene: TRBV5-1
clone size: .
J gene: TRBJ1-2
CDR3 DNA: TGCGCCAGCAGCTTGGCCGGAGGGGTTTATGGCTACACCTTC
CDR3 protein: CASSLAGGVYGYTF

D gene: TRBD1
V gene: TRBV27
clone size: once
J gene: TRBJ2-5
CDR3 DNA: TGTGCCAGCAGTTTATCAAGACAGGGACAAGAGACCCAGTACTTC
CDR3 protein: CASSLSRQGQETQYF

D gene: .
V gene: TRBV28
clone size: .
J gene: TRBJ1-1
CDR3 DNA: TGTGCCAGCATAGGCGGGACGGAGAACACTGAAGCTTTCTTT
CDR3 protein: CASIGGTENTEAFF

D gene: TRBD1
V gene: TRBV24-1
clone size: once
J gene: TRBJ2-7
CDR3 DNA: TGTGCCACCAGTGACTCGGACAGGTCCTACGAGCAGTACTTC
CDR3 protein: CATSDSDRSYEQYF

D gene: .
V gene: TRBV29-1
clone size: .
J gene: TRBJ1-1
CDR3 DNA: TGCAGCGTCGTGGACAGATTGAACACTGAAGCTTTCTTT
CDR3 protein: CSVVDRLNTEAFF

D gene: TRBD1
V gene: TRBV30
clone size: .
J gene: TRBJ1-1
CDR3 DNA: TGTGCCTGGAGTCCCGACAGGGGAGAAGAAGCTTTCTTT
CDR3 protein: CAWSPDRGEEAFF